The 27 T cell receptor beta chains in this list originate from one sample, sequenced in a study of CD8 T cells in ankylosing spondylitis. Each CDR3 protein gets one entry after TCRdb re-called the 5' RACE reads with MiXCR. Among 35,000 or so distinct CDR3 sequences listed, 6% were seen once. Sequenced sample: blood, either unsorted or a sorted T cell fraction (not recorded which). The source of these receptors is a male donor with ankylosing spondylitis or in good health (not recorded which).

This clonotype was detected many times. V gene TRBV5-1 combines with J gene TRBJ2-7; no reliable D call. This CDR3 has 11 amino acids. CDR1 and CDR2 (germline): SGHRS, YFSETQ. V lost 4 bases to trimming and J lost 0 bases, with 2 bases between them. CDR3 nucleotide sequence: TGCGCCAGCAGCAACTCCTACGAGCAGTACTTC. It codes for CASSNSYEQYF.

This clonotype was recorded a few times. This chain joins TRBV6-2 or TRBV6-3 and TRBJ2-7; maybe TRBD2 (6 bases). Trimming pared 7 bases from V and 3 bases from J, leaving 13 bases between. Germline V gives CDR1 MNHEY, CDR2 SVGEGT. The CDR3 runs 13 residues. The CDR3 loop is CASTGGQRYEQYF. The CDR3, as DNA: TGTGCCAGCACCGGAGGGCAGCGCTACGAGCAGTACTTC.

At least ten counts were recorded for this clonotype. The V and J genes are TRBV7-9 and TRBJ1-1; 7 bases agree with TRBD1. This CDR3 spans 15 amino acids. From germline, CDR1 is SEHNR and CDR2 FQNEAQ (reference sequence). The trim removed 5 bases at V and 6 bases at J, leaving 12 bases unmatched. CDR3 bases: TGTGCCAGCAGCCGTTACCAGGGGGGGTACGCTGAAGCTTTCTTT. It translates to CASSRYQGGYAEAFF. Combining the CDR3 with reference TRBV7-9 and TRBJ1-1 gives the whole variable domain DTGVSQNPRHKITKRGQNVTFRCDPISEHNRLYWYRQTLGQGPEFLTYFQNEAQLEKSRLLSDRFSAERPKGSFSTLEIQRTEQGDSAMYLCASSRYQGGYAEAFFGQGTRLTVV.

This clonotype has ten or more counts. J is TRBJ1-1 and V is TRBV20-1; no reliable D call. V was pared by 0 bases and J by 5 bases, with 10 bases between. CDR1 DFQATT and CDR2 SNEGSKA come from the germline V gene (reference sequence). The CDR3 extends over 13 amino acids. In DNA, the CDR3 is TGCAGTGCTAGAGACCCCCTGGGAACTGAAGCTTTCTTT. Its translation is CSARDPLGTEAFF.

This clonotype was detected many times. The chain couples TRBV29-1 to TRBJ2-5, with D unresolved. The germline CDR1 and CDR2 sequences are SQVTM and ANQGSEA. There are 14 residues in the CDR3. Trimming took off 2 bases at V and 5 bases at J, with 15 bases between the two ends. The CDR3 loop reads CSVEFEPLWETQYF. The CDR3 DNA sequence: TGCAGCGTTGAATTCGAGCCCCTTTGGGAGACCCAGTACTTC.

This clonotype was observed at least ten times. J is TRBJ1-2 and V is TRBV20-1; unclear D gene. CDR1 and CDR2 (germline): DFQATT, SNEGSKA (reference sequence). V was cut by 0 bases and J by 1 base, with 12 bases left in between. This CDR3 spans 15 amino acids. The CDR3 sequence: CSARDRRRGNYGYTF. The DNA for the CDR3 is TGCAGTGCTAGAGATCGGCGGAGAGGTAACTATGGCTACACCTTC.

In regard to this clonotype: A much larger clone differs by one base, so this may be a read error. The chain couples TRBV2 to TRBJ2-3; 13 bases fit TRBD2. CDR1 is SNHLY and CDR2 is FYNNEI in the germline V gene. V gave up 7 bases and J gave up 4 bases; unmatched junction bases: 5. The CDR3 extends over 15 amino acids. CDR3 protein: CASTVTSGGPDTQYF. The CDR3 coding sequence is TGTGCCAGCACGGTGACTAGCGGGGGGCCAGATACGCAGTATTTT.

This clonotype has ten or more counts. The chain employs TRBV20-1 and TRBJ2-3; TRBD2 matches 9 bases. V shed 5 bases, J shed 8 bases, and the junction held 5 bases outside the gene matches. CDR3 length: 12 residues. Germline V gives CDR1 DFQATT, CDR2 SNEGSKA (reference sequence). CDR3 protein: CSAAGGRGTQYF. The CDR3 coding sequence is TGCAGTGCTGCGGGGGGGCGGGGTACGCAGTATTTT.

This clonotype came up many times. The CDR3 spells CATSDFPAIHEPHIAKNIQYF. In DNA, the CDR3 is TGTGCCACCAGTGATTTCCCTGCAATCCACGAACCCCACATAGCCAAAAACATTCAGTACTTC. The J gene is TRBJ2-4, the V gene TRBV24-1; D is unresolved. Germline CDR1 and CDR2: KGHDR and SFDVKD. The CDR3 is 21 amino acids. V gave up 1 base and J gave up 0 bases, with 24 bases separating them.

This clonotype was picked up many times. The chain links TRBV20-1 to TRBJ2-7; D is possibly TRBD1 or TRBD2 (5 bases each). Germline CDR1 and CDR2: DFQATT and SNEGSKA (reference sequence). This CDR3 has 11 amino acids. The CDR3: CSEGSSYEQYF. CDR3 sequence (DNA): TGCAGCGAGGGGAGCTCCTACGAGCAGTACTTC.

This clonotype was found many times. J is TRBJ2-7 and V is TRBV7-6, with 8 positions matching TRBD2. V shed 0 bases, J shed 6 bases, and the junction held 4 bases outside the gene matches. Germline V lookup: CDR1 SGHVS, CDR2 FNYEAQ. The CDR3 spans 14 residues. In DNA, the CDR3 is TGTGCCAGCAGCTTAGCCGGGGGGGGTGTCGAGCAGTACTTC. Encoded protein: CASSLAGGGVEQYF.

This clonotype has ten or more counts. The chain has TRBV11-2 and TRBJ2-7; 13 nucleotides match TRBD2. The J segment lost 5 bases and the V segment lost 4 bases, leaving 8 bases of the junction unmatched. Germline CDR1 and CDR2: SGHAT and FQNNGV. The CDR3 loop spans 16 amino acids. The CDR3 region has the DNA TGTGCCAGCAGCTCCCGGACTAGCGGGAGTACCCACGAGCAGTACTTC. Encoded protein: CASSSRTSGSTHEQYF.

This clonotype was seen ten or more times. The CDR3 loop reads CASSYSDTYEQYF. DNA of the CDR3: TGTGCCAGCAGTTACTCGGACACCTACGAGCAGTACTTC. The V gene is TRBV6-2 or TRBV6-3, the J gene TRBJ2-7, with a tentative D call TRBD1 (5 bases). The CDR3 has 13 amino acids. Trimming left V 0 bases short and J 2 bases short, with 5 bases between. Germline V gene sequence: CDR1 MNHEY, CDR2 SVGEGT.

This clonotype was counted at least ten times. The chain has TRBV4-3 and TRBJ1-6, with D uncertain. Trimming took off 0 bases at V and 6 bases at J, with 18 bases between the two ends. CDR1 is LGHNA and CDR2 is YSLEER in the germline V gene. This CDR3 has 18 residues. The CDR3 sequence: CASSQDRVGSLSNSPLHF. CDR3 nucleotide sequence: TGCGCCAGCAGCCAAGATCGGGTGGGCAGCCTAAGTAATTCACCCCTCCACTTT.

This clonotype has ten or more counts. The rearrangement links TRBV12-3 or TRBV12-4 to TRBJ1-5; D not certain. Between the trimmed V and J ends, which lost 3 bases and 4 bases, there was a span of 7 bases. The CDR3 sequence is 13 residues long. As DNA, the CDR3 is TGTGCCAGCAGTTTGGCAACGAATCAGCCCCAGCATTTT. It is translated as CASSLATNQPQHF.

This clonotype has at least ten counts. This chain joins TRBV2 and TRBJ1-1; 7 bases align to TRBD1. The CDR3 covers 13 residues. CDR1 and CDR2 (germline): SNHLY, FYNNEI. The junction had 8 bases not matched to a gene; V was cut back by 6 bases and J by 7 bases. Written as DNA, the CDR3 is TGTGCCAGCAGCTTGACAGGGTCAAGTGAAGCTTTCTTT. Amino acids: CASSLTGSSEAFF.

In its sample, this clonotype was seen many times. The chain links TRBV29-1 to TRBJ1-2, with D maybe TRBD1 (6 bases). The CDR3 length is 13 residues. Germline V gene data show CDR1 as SQVTM and CDR2 as ANQGSEA. V was shortened by 6 bases and J by 4 bases, with 15 bases between the two germline ends. The CDR3 DNA reads as TGCAGCGTAAACAGGGCGCGGGGCTATGGCTACACCTTC. Translated, it gives CSVNRARGYGYTF.

This clonotype showed up many times. The genes are TRBV12-3 or TRBV12-4 and TRBJ2-1; a possible D gene is TRBD2 (6 bases). CDR3 length: 15 amino acids. V dropped 2 bases and J dropped 4 bases, with 12 bases sitting between them. In DNA form, the CDR3 reads TGTGCCAGCAGTTTAATTGGGGGGTTTTACAATGAGCAGTTCTTC. This translates into CASSLIGGFYNEQFF.

There are many counts of this clonotype. The chain is built from TRBV20-1 and TRBJ2-5; 8 bases are shared with TRBD1. V shed 3 bases and J 1 base; nucleotides not matched to a gene: 4. The CDR3 is 14 residues long. Germline-derived CDR1 and CDR2 are DFQATT and SNEGSKA (reference sequence). The CDR3 here is CSARGTGGQETQYF. DNA of the CDR3: TGCAGTGCTAGGGGTACAGGGGGCCAAGAGACCCAGTACTTC.

This clonotype was seen ten or more times. V usage is TRBV7-3 and J usage is TRBJ2-1, with a possible D match to TRBD1 (8 bases). V was trimmed by 4 bases and J by 9 bases, leaving 13 bases between them. From germline, CDR1 is SGHTA and CDR2 FQGTGA. The CDR3 runs 13 residues. CDR3 sequence: CASSSDREGEQFF. In DNA, the CDR3 is TGTGCCAGCAGCTCGGACAGGGAGGGTGAGCAGTTCTTC.

This clonotype came up many times. This rearrangement joins TRBV3-1 to TRBJ2-1, with 7 bases aligning to TRBD2. V lost 5 bases and J lost 7; bases outside the gene matches: 14. The CDR3 is made up of 16 amino acids. The germline gives CDR1 LGHDT, CDR2 YNNKEL (reference sequence). The chain's CDR3 is CASSSTWGGRENEQFF. CDR3 nucleotide sequence: TGTGCCAGCAGCTCAACCTGGGGGGGGAGGGAGAATGAGCAGTTCTTC.

The sample holds many counts of this clonotype. In nucleotides, the CDR3 is TGTGCCAGCAGCCAAGAGCGTCTTGAAGCAGATACGCAGTATTTT. It translates to CASSQERLEADTQYF. The chain employs TRBV4-2 and TRBJ2-3; D uncertain. The germline V gene encodes CDR1 LGHNA and CDR2 YNFKEQ. The CDR3 loop spans 15 amino acids. Trimming took off 0 bases at V and 4 bases at J, with 11 bases between the two ends.

This clonotype was picked up many times. J is TRBJ2-3 and V is TRBV27, with D possibly called TRBD1 or TRBD2 (5 bases each). With 2 bases removed from V and 4 bases from J, the gap between germline ends came to 19 bases. Germline V gene sequence: CDR1 MNHEY, CDR2 SMNVEV (reference sequence). The CDR3 is made up of 17 amino acids. The CDR3 here is CASSLVFRSGQADTQYF. The CDR3 DNA is TGTGCCAGCAGTTTAGTATTCCGGTCGGGGCAGGCAGATACGCAGTATTTT.

This clonotype was recorded at least ten times. This sequence joins TRBV29-1 and TRBJ2-7; no definite D call. This CDR3 has 12 amino acids. V shed 4 bases and J shed 1 base, with 8 bases lying between them. Germline V gives CDR1 SQVTM, CDR2 ANQGSEA. CDR3 loop: CSVGYLSYEQYF. The CDR3 DNA follows: TGCAGCGTTGGATATCTATCCTACGAGCAGTACTTC.

This clonotype was recorded at least ten times. The rearrangement links TRBV19 to TRBJ2-2; no clear D gene. The CDR3 is 16 residues long. The V gene lost 4 bases and the J gene lost 4 bases, with 16 bases spanning the gap. CDR1 is LNHDA, CDR2 SQIVND, per germline (reference sequence). For the CDR3, the DNA is TGTGCCAGTAGTAAGAACAAACGACGTCGCACCGGGGAGCTGTTTTTT. Protein: CASSKNKRRRTGELFF.

This clonotype has ten or more counts. The chain joins TRBV5-1 to TRBJ1-2, with 11 bases lining up with TRBD1. There are 14 residues in the CDR3. Germline CDR1 is SGHRS and CDR2 is YFSETQ. With V trimmed by 3 bases and J by 4 bases, 2 bases remained unmatched. Here the CDR3 DNA reads TGCGCCAGCAGCTCGGGACAGGGGGGCTATGGCTACACCTTC. This sequence encodes CASSSGQGGYGYTF.

This clonotype was counted many times. The chain joins TRBV29-1 to TRBJ1-2, with D uncertain. CDR1 is SQVTM and CDR2 is ANQGSEA in the germline V gene. V dropped 2 bases and J dropped 7 bases, with 8 bases sitting between them. This CDR3 has 11 residues. The CDR3 DNA follows: TGCAGCGTTGAAAAGGGAGGTGGCTACACCTTC. Translating it yields CSVEKGGGYTF.